Listed below are T cell receptor beta chains from one sample, sequenced in a study of blood T cell repertoires in COVID-19. TCRdb's copy holds only in-frame clones and misses some; the assay was immunoSEQ multiplex PCR. The sample shows around 300,000 clones, around 88% of them seen only once. The sample taken for sequencing was peripheral blood. The receptors stem from a woman in her seventies with COVID-19, enrolled during active disease. Both conserved end residues are part of each CDR3. The order of the fields is clone size, CDR3 length, J gene, V gene, D gene, CDR3 protein, CDR3 DNA. The D gene is left open where the match is weak. The size of a clone is reported for some rows only, either as once, few or many, or as a class for expanded clones.

>.|14|TRBJ1-2|TRBV18|TRBD1
CASSPGQPPYGYTF
TGTGCCAGCTCACCGGGACAGCCACCCTATGGCTACACCTTC
>.|12|TRBJ2-7|TRBV4-1|TRBD1
CASSPDRGKQYF
TGCGCCAGCAGCCCTGACAGGGGGAAGCAGTACTTC
>.|15|TRBJ2-7|TRBV10-3|.
CAISDGGRGAYEQYF
TGTGCCATCAGTGATGGGGGGAGGGGGGCCTACGAGCAGTACTTC
>.|14|TRBJ2-1|TRBV10-1|.
CASSEDSSYNEQFF
TGCGCCAGCAGTGAGGACAGCTCCTACAATGAGCAGTTCTTC
>few|15|TRBJ1-1|TRBV11-2|.
CASSREGFMNTEAFF
TGTGCCAGCAGCAGGGAGGGATTCATGAACACTGAAGCTTTCTTT
>.|16|TRBJ1-3|TRBV9|.
CASSVAPGSDGNTIYF
TGTGCCAGCAGCGTGGCCCCGGGGTCGGATGGAAACACCATATATTTT
>.|15|TRBJ1-5|TRBV2|TRBD1
CASRKTGVTGQPQHF
TGTGCCAGCAGGAAGACAGGGGTTACGGGTCAGCCCCAGCATTTT
>.|15|TRBJ1-2|TRBV9|TRBD1
CASSGRQGANYGYTF
TGTGCCAGCAGCGGTCGACAGGGCGCTAACTATGGCTACACCTTC
>.|15|TRBJ2-7|TRBV7-9|TRBD2
CASSREAGGTYEQYF
TGTGCCAGCAGCCGGGAAGCGGGGGGGACCTACGAGCAGTACTTC
>once|16|TRBJ2-7|TRBV7-2|TRBD1
CASSFGVGQGSYEQYF
TGTGCCAGCAGCTTTGGTGTCGGACAGGGCTCCTACGAGCAGTACTTC
>.|15|TRBJ2-5|TRBV5-6|TRBD2
CASSLPSGRQETQYF
TGTGCCAGCAGCTTGCCTAGCGGGCGCCAAGAGACCCAGTACTTC
>.|15|TRBJ2-1|TRBV9|.
CASSVAGVVDSEQFF
TGTGCCAGCAGCGTAGCAGGGGTGGTGGATAGTGAGCAGTTCTTC
>few|14|TRBJ2-1|TRBV19|.
CASSIDGQWNEQFF
TGTGCCAGTAGTATAGATGGCCAATGGAATGAGCAGTTCTTC
>.|15|TRBJ1-2|TRBV7-3|TRBD1
CASSLTGGKSDGYTF
TGTGCCAGCAGCTTAACAGGGGGCAAGAGCGATGGCTACACCTTC
>.|16|TRBJ2-1|TRBV9|.
CASSASGTPGGDEQFF
TGTGCCAGCAGCGCCTCCGGGACGCCGGGGGGCGATGAGCAGTTCTTC
>.|15|TRBJ2-3|TRBV19|TRBD2
CASSFTGLRTDTQYF
TGTGCCAGTAGTTTCACGGGACTACGCACAGATACGCAGTATTTT
>.|13|TRBJ1-1|TRBV7-2|TRBD1
CASRGTVNTEAFF
TGTGCCAGCAGGGGGACAGTGAACACTGAAGCTTTCTTT
>.|15|TRBJ1-5|TRBV27|.
CASSHGGTSNQPQHF
TGTGCCAGCAGTCACGGCGGGACTAGCAATCAGCCCCAGCATTTT
>few|16|TRBJ2-2|TRBV5-1|TRBD1
CASSAGQGTNTGELFF
TGCGCCAGCAGCGCGGGACAGGGGACGAACACCGGGGAGCTGTTTTTT
>.|15|TRBJ2-7|TRBV2|.
CASSERQTLSYEQYF
TGTGCCAGCAGCGAGAGACAGACCCTCTCCTACGAGCAGTACTTC
>.|12|TRBJ1-4|TRBV5-6|.
CASSLQGSKLFF
TGTGCCAGCAGCCTGCAGGGGTCAAAACTGTTTTTT
>.|15|TRBJ1-5|TRBV30|TRBD1
CAWSGGQGGNQPQHF
TGTGCCTGGAGCGGCGGGCAGGGGGGCAATCAGCCCCAGCATTTT
>.|13|TRBJ2-7|TRBV2|.
CASSEERTYEQYF
TGTGCCAGCAGTGAAGAGCGGACCTACGAGCAGTACTTC
>.|14|TRBJ2-7|TRBV5-1|TRBD1
CASSSTGDRGEQYF
TGCGCCAGCAGCTCCACAGGGGACCGGGGCGAGCAGTACTTC
>.|15|TRBJ1-4|TRBV4-2|TRBD1
CASSSPTGEHEKLFF
TGTGCCAGCAGCTCGCCGACAGGGGAACATGAAAAACTGTTTTTT
>.|15|TRBJ2-4|TRBV3-1/TRBV3-2|.
CASSHGGGAGNIQYF
TGTGCCAGCAGCCATGGTGGGGGGGCCGGAAACATTCAGTACTTC
>.|12|TRBJ2-1|TRBV19|TRBD1
CASGTGNREQFF
TGTGCCAGTGGGACAGGGAATAGGGAGCAGTTCTTC
>.|14|TRBJ2-7|TRBV5-8|TRBD1
CASSSGTGAYEQYF
TGTGCCAGCAGCTCCGGGACAGGGGCGTACGAGCAGTACTTC
>.|15|TRBJ1-2|TRBV28|.
CASSLSGRRGDTDTF
TGTGCCAGCAGCTTAAGCGGACGGCGGGGAGATACGGACACCTTC
>.|13|TRBJ1-4|TRBV6-5|.
CASRGSFNEKLFF
TGTGCCAGCAGGGGGAGCTTTAATGAAAAACTGTTTTTT
>.|14|TRBJ2-3|TRBV3-1/TRBV3-2|.
CASSHLGSADTQYF
TGTGCCAGCAGCCATCTGGGTAGCGCAGATACGCAGTATTTT
>few|12|TRBJ2-7|TRBV29-1|.
CSVSRTIGEQYF
TGCAGCGTTTCCAGGACTATCGGCGAGCAGTACTTC
>.|16|TRBJ1-5|TRBV6-1|.
CASSEAHGGSNQPQHF
TGTGCCAGCAGTGAAGCGCACGGAGGGAGCAATCAGCCCCAGCATTTT
>.|15|TRBJ1-2|TRBV5-5|.
CASSLSAGSNYGYTF
TGTGCCAGCAGCTTGTCGGCCGGGTCAAACTATGGCTACACCTTC
>.|13|TRBJ2-7|TRBV6-1|TRBD1
CASSDARGREQYF
TGTGCCAGCAGTGACGCCAGGGGGCGCGAGCAGTACTTC
>.|18|TRBJ1-3|TRBV5-4|.
CASSLGLQGSGDGNTIYF
TGTGCCAGCAGCTTGGGATTACAGGGTTCCGGCGACGGAAACACCATATATTTT
>.|16|TRBJ2-1|TRBV14|.
CASSQDLGTAYNEQFF
TGTGCCAGCAGCCAAGATCTCGGGACTGCCTACAATGAGCAGTTCTTC
>.|16|TRBJ2-1|TRBV5-4|TRBD2
CASSPLAGGSYNEQFF
TGTGCCAGCAGCCCGTTAGCGGGGGGCTCCTACAATGAGCAGTTCTTC
>.|15|TRBJ2-7|TRBV2|TRBD2
CASSESSGGPYEQYF
TGTGCCAGCAGTGAATCTAGCGGGGGTCCTTACGAGCAGTACTTC
>.|14|TRBJ1-4|TRBV19|.
CASKLGPGGEKLFF
TGTGCCAGTAAGTTGGGCCCCGGTGGTGAAAAACTGTTTTTT
>.|21|TRBJ2-3|TRBV2|.
CASSEARSQGWSPGPADTQYF
TGTGCCAGCAGTGAAGCGCGTAGCCAGGGGTGGTCCCCAGGACCTGCAGATACGCAGTATTTT
>once|14|TRBJ2-3|TRBV7-6|.
CASSLGGLTDTQYF
TGTGCCAGCAGCTTAGGCGGGCTCACAGATACGCAGTATTTT
>.|13|TRBJ2-7|TRBV5-4|.
CASSLGQANEQYF
TGTGCCAGCAGCTTGGGCCAGGCAAACGAGCAGTACTTC
>.|14|TRBJ2-1|TRBV6-5|TRBD1
CASSRDSSYNEQFF
TGTGCCAGCAGTCGGGACAGCTCCTACAATGAGCAGTTCTTC
>.|14|TRBJ2-3|TRBV24-1|.
CATSDFLESGTQYF
TGTGCCACCAGTGATTTTTTAGAGTCAGGTACGCAGTATTTT
>.|17|TRBJ2-3|TRBV7-3|TRBD2
CASSLSSSGGARDTQYF
TGTGCCAGCAGCTTAAGTTCTAGCGGGGGGGCCAGGGATACGCAGTATTTT
>.|15|TRBJ2-3|TRBV6-1|TRBD2
CASSERRGGTDTQYF
TGTGCCAGCAGTGAAAGGCGGGGGGGCACAGATACGCAGTATTTT
>.|18|TRBJ2-5|TRBV24-1|TRBD2
CATSDPSLAGGLGETQYF
TGTGCCACCAGTGACCCGTCACTAGCGGGGGGGCTGGGAGAGACCCAGTACTTC
>.|15|TRBJ2-5|TRBV6-5|.
CASSFRPEGTETQYF
TGTGCCAGCAGTTTCCGTCCGGAGGGGACGGAGACCCAGTACTTC
>once|13|TRBJ2-7|TRBV7-2|.
CASSLVRGTEQYF
TGTGCCAGCAGCTTAGTGAGGGGGACCGAGCAGTACTTC
>.|10|TRBJ2-3|TRBV20-1|.
CSPVTDTQYF
TGCAGTCCGGTAACAGATACGCAGTATTTT
>.|14|TRBJ2-1|TRBV10-1|.
CASSTGSPYNEQFF
TGCGCCAGCAGTACAGGGAGCCCCTACAATGAGCAGTTCTTC